A selection of T cell receptor beta chains follows, all from one sample in a study of blood T cell repertoires in COVID-19. Sequenced by immunoSEQ multiplex PCR; TCRdb stores in-frame clones only, minus some. Here the sample spans around 63,000 clones, roughly two thirds being singletons. Material: peripheral blood. All receptors derive from a woman aged 70 to 79 with COVID-19, enrolled during active disease. Each CDR3 is given with its conserved first and last residue. The D gene is left open where the match is weak. Rows give clone size only sometimes, using once, few, many, or a class for an expanded clone.

TRBJ1-2 - - TRBV7-9 TGTGCCAGCAGCTTAGCAGCGGATGGCTACACCTTC CASSLAADGYTF
TRBJ1-2 - - TRBV7-9 TGTGCCAGCAGTCCGCGGCAGCCTCTTATATATGGCTACACCTTC CASSPRQPLIYGYTF
TRBJ2-7 - - TRBV6-1 TGTGCCAGCAGTGAATTAGTCGGGGGTTCCTACGAGCAGTACTTC CASSELVGGSYEQYF
TRBJ1-1 TRBD1 few TRBV5-1 TGCGCCAGCAGCCAAAACAGGGGTGAAGCTTTCTTT CASSQNRGEAFF
TRBJ1-1 - many TRBV29-1 TGCAGCGTTGACCGTCCAGGGTCTATGAACACTGAAGCTTTCTTT CSVDRPGSMNTEAFF
TRBJ2-3 TRBD2 - TRBV11-2 TGTGCCAGCAGCCCCCCGGGACTAGCGGGTAGAGATACGCAGTATTTT CASSPPGLAGRDTQYF
TRBJ2-1 TRBD2 few TRBV6-5 TGTGCCACGACCCGGGGACTAGCAACTGGTAATGAGCAGTTCTTC CATTRGLATGNEQFF
TRBJ2-1 TRBD1 - TRBV15 TGTGCCACCAGCAGAGATCTGGGACAGGGATCCGTCGGTATGGTCTTC CATSRDLGQGSVGMVF
TRBJ2-1 - - TRBV12-3/TRBV12-4 TGTGCCAGCAGTTTAGGGCCTCGCCTCGAGCAGTTCTTC CASSLGPRLEQFF
TRBJ1-4 TRBD1 - TRBV2 TGTGCCAGCAGCCAGGGGGCGCGTAGTGAAAAACTGTTTTTT CASSQGARSEKLFF
TRBJ2-7 TRBD2 - TRBV7-2 TGTGCCAGCAGCTTAATCGGGGGGGCGACCGGGCAGTACTTC CASSLIGGATGQYF
TRBJ2-1 - few TRBV12-3/TRBV12-4 TGTGCCAGCAAGGGGATGGGAGAGCAGTTCTTC CASKGMGEQFF
TRBJ1-5 TRBD1 - TRBV7-2 TGTGCCAGCAGCTTAGTGGGGGGACAGGGTAGTCAGCCCCAGCATTTT CASSLVGGQGSQPQHF
TRBJ1-2 - - TRBV7-9 TGTGCCAGCAGCCCCCAAGGGGGGGAAAGAGGGTATGGCTACACCTTC CASSPQGGERGYGYTF
TRBJ2-2 - - TRBV9 TGTGCCAGCAGCGTAGGGCAGGGGGGATTCGGGGAGCTGTTTTTT CASSVGQGGFGELFF
TRBJ1-1 - - TRBV6-5 TGTGCCAGTTCTGACAGGAGCATGAACACTGAAGCTTTCTTT CASSDRSMNTEAFF
TRBJ2-3 - - TRBV24-1 TGTGCCACCAGTGATTTCGCCGCGACAGATACGCAGTATTTT CATSDFAATDTQYF
TRBJ1-5 - once TRBV28 TGTGCCACCGCCTCCTCCTCCCGGGTACAGCCCCAGCATTTT CATASSSRVQPQHF
TRBJ2-3 TRBD1 - TRBV6-5 TGTGCCAGCAGTTACGACTTGACAGGGACAGATACGCAGTATTTT CASSYDLTGTDTQYF
TRBJ1-1 - - TRBV19 TGTGCCAGTAGTACCCGGGTGGCTGAAGCTTTCTTT CASSTRVAEAFF
TRBJ2-2 - - TRBV6-4 TGTGCCAGCAGTGAAGGGGGTGAGACCGGGGAGCTGTTTTTT CASSEGGETGELFF
TRBJ2-1 - - TRBV7-8 TGTGCCAGCAGCACCAGAGGCGCGAGAACCTCCTACAATGAGCAGTTCTTC CASSTRGARTSYNEQFF
TRBJ2-1 TRBD2 - TRBV15 TGTGCCACCAGCAGAGATGTTGTGGCTAGCGGGTACAATGAGCAGTTCTTC CATSRDVVASGYNEQFF
TRBJ1-1 - - TRBV9 TGTGCCAGCAGCGTTCATTCGGACACTGAAGCTTTCTTT CASSVHSDTEAFF
TRBJ2-7 TRBD1 - TRBV5-1 TGCGCCAGCAGCCCGGACAGGGGCCTCTACGAGCAGTACTTC CASSPDRGLYEQYF
TRBJ1-4 TRBD1 few TRBV5-1 TGCGCCAGCAGCTTAAGGGGGCTCGGGGAAAAACTGTTTTTT CASSLRGLGEKLFF
TRBJ1-5 - - TRBV24-1 TGTGCCACCAGCGATCAGGGACAGCCCCAGCATTTT CATSDQGQPQHF
TRBJ2-5 - once TRBV14 TGTGCCAGCAGCCCTGCAAACTACGCCCAGTACTTC CASSPANYAQYF
TRBJ1-1 - - TRBV3-1/TRBV3-2 TGTGCCAGCAGCCAATTATCCGGAGGGAGGCCTGAAGCTTTCTTT CASSQLSGGRPEAFF
TRBJ2-5 - - TRBV12-5 TGTGCTAGTGGTGCCGCGAGGGCCCAGTACTTC CASGAARAQYF
TRBJ1-4 TRBD1 - TRBV19 TGTGCCAGTAGGGGGACAGGACATTTCGCAACTAATGAAAAACTGTTTTTT CASRGTGHFATNEKLFF
TRBJ2-2 - - TRBV6-1 TGTGCCAGCAGTGAACGAAGAACTAGTCGAGAGTCCGGGGAGCTGTTTTTT CASSERRTSRESGELFF
TRBJ2-1 - few TRBV2 TGTGCCAGCAGTGACGACCCGAATGGAGGAGCGGATAACAATGAGCAGTTCTTC CASSDDPNGGADNNEQFF
TRBJ1-4 - - TRBV27 TGTGCCAGCAGCCTACAGGGACAAAAGGAAAAACTGTTTTTT CASSLQGQKEKLFF
TRBJ2-1 - - TRBV7-3 TGTGCCAGCAGCTTAATGCGCGTTTCCTACAATGAGCAGTTCTTC CASSLMRVSYNEQFF
TRBJ1-1 - few TRBV4-2 TGTGCCAGCAGCCAAGAGCAGGGGAATGAAGCTTTCTTT CASSQEQGNEAFF
TRBJ2-5 - once TRBV11-3 TGTGCCAGCAGCTGGGGGGGGGCCCTAGAGACCCAGTACTTC CASSWGGALETQYF
TRBJ1-6 - - TRBV5-4 TGTGCCAGCAGCTCGGAGCCAGACAGTAATAATTCACCCCTCCACTTT CASSSEPDSNNSPLHF
TRBJ2-7 - - TRBV6-5 TGTGCCAGCAGAGGGAGCTCCTACGAGCAGTACTTC CASRGSSYEQYF
TRBJ1-1 TRBD1 - TRBV11-1 TGTGCCAGCAGCTTACTGACAGGGGGCTATAACACTGAAGCTTTCTTT CASSLLTGGYNTEAFF
TRBJ2-5 - once TRBV5-4 TGTGCCAGCAGCTTGACAGGGACGGACCCAAGAGAGACCCAGTACTTC CASSLTGTDPRETQYF